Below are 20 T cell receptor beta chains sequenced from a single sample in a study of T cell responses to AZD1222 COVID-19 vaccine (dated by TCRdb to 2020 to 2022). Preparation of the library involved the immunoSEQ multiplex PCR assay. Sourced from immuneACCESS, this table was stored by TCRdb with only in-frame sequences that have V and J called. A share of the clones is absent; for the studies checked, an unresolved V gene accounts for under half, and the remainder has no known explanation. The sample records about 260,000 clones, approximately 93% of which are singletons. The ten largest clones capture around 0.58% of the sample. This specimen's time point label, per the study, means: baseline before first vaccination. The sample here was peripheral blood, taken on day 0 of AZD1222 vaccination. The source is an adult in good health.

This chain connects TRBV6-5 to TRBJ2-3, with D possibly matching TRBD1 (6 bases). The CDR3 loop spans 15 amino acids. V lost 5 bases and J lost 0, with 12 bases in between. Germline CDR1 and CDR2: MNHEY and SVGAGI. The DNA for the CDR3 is TGTGCCAGCAGTCGACAGGAGTCGAGCACAGATACGCAGTATTTT. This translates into CASSRQESSTDTQYF.

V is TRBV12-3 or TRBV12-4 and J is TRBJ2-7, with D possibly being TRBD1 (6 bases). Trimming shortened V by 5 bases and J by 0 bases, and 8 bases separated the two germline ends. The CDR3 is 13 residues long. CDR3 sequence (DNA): TGTGCCAGCAGTGCGGACAGCTCCTACGAGCAGTACTTC. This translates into CASSADSSYEQYF.

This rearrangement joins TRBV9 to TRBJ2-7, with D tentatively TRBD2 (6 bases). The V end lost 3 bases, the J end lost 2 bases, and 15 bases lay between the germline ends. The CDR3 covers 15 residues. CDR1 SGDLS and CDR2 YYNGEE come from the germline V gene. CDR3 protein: CASSEGTSGAYEQYF. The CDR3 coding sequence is TGTGCCAGCAGCGAAGGGACTTCGGGGGCCTACGAGCAGTACTTC.

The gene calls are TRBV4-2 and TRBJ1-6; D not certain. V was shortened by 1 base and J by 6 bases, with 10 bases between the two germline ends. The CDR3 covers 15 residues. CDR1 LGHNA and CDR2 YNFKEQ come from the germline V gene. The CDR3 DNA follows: TGTGCCAGCAGCCAAGTACGAGGGTTTAATTCACCCCTCCACTTT. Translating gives CASSQVRGFNSPLHF.

CDR3 in DNA: TGTGCCAGCAGCTTGACAGTGAACACTGAAGCTTTCTTT. Encoded protein: CASSLTVNTEAFF. V and J are TRBV11-1 and TRBJ1-1; D may be TRBD1 (5 bases). Germline V lookup: CDR1 SGHAT, CDR2 FQDESV (reference sequence). V lost 3 bases and J 0 bases, leaving 5 bases between the germline ends. The CDR3 length is 13 residues. The full variable domain, completed using reference TRBV11-1 and TRBJ1-1, is EAEVAQSPRYKITEKSQAVAFWCDPISGHATLYWYRQILGQGPELLVQFQDESVVDDSQLPKDRFSAERLKGVDSTLKIQPAELGDSAMYLCASSLTVNTEAFFGQGTRLTVV.

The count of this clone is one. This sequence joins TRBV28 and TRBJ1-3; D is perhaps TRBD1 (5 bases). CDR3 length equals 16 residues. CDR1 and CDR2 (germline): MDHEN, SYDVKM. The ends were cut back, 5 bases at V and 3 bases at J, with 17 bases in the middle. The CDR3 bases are TGTGCCAGCAGTACGAATACCGGGGACCTTGGAAACACCATATATTTT. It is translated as CASSTNTGDLGNTIYF.

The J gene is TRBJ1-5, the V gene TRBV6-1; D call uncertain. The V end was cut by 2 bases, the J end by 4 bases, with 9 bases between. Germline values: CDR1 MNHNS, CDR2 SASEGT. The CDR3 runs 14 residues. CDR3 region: CASSERFQNQPQHF. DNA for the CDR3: TGTGCCAGCAGTGAACGGTTTCAAAATCAGCCCCAGCATTTT.

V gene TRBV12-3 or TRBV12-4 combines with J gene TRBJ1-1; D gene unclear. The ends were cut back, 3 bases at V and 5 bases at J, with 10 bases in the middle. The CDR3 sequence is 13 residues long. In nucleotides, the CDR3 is TGTGCCAGCAGTTTTATGGGTTCGACTGAAGCTTTCTTT. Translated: CASSFMGSTEAFF.

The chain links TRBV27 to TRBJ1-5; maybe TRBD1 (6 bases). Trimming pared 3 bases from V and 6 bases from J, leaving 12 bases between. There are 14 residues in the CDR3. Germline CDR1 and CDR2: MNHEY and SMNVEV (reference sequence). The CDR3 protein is CASSLKGVGQPQHF. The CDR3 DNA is TGTGCCAGCAGTTTGAAGGGGGTAGGTCAGCCCCAGCATTTT.

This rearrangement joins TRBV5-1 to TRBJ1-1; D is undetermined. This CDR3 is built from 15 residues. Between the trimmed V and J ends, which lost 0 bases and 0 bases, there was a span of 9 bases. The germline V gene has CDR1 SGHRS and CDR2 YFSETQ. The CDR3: CASSLGSYMNTEAFF. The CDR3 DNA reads TGCGCCAGCAGCTTGGGCTCATACATGAACACTGAAGCTTTCTTT. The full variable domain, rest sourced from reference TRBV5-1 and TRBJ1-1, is KAGVTQTPRYLIKTRGQQVTLSCSPISGHRSVSWYQQTPGQGLQFLFEYFSETQRNKGNFPGRFSGRQFSNSRSEMNVSTLELGDSALYLCASSLGSYMNTEAFFGQGTRLTVV.

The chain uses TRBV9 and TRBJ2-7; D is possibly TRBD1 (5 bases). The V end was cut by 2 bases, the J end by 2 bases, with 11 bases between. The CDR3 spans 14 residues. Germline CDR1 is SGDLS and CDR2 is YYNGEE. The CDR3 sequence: CASSVGQGTYEQYF. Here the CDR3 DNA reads TGTGCCAGCAGCGTCGGCCAGGGAACCTACGAGCAGTACTTC.

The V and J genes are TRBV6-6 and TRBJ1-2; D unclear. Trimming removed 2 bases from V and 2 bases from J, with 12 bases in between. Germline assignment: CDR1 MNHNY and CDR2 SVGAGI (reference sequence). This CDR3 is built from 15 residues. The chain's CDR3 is CASSYLLYGNYGYTF. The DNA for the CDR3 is TGTGCCAGCAGTTACCTGCTGTACGGGAACTATGGCTACACCTTC.

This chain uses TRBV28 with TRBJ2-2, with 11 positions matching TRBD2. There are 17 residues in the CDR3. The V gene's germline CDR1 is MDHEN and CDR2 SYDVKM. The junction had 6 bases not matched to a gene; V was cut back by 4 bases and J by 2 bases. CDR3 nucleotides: TGTGCCAGCAGTTGGCCAACTAGCGGGGGCAACACCGGGGAGCTGTTTTTT. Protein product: CASSWPTSGGNTGELFF.

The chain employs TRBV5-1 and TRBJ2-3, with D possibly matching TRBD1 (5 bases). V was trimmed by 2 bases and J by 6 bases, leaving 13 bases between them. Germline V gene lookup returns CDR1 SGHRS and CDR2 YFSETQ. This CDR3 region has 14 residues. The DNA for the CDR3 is TGCGCCAGCAGCTTTACGACAGACCTCGATACGCAGTATTTT. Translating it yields CASSFTTDLDTQYF.

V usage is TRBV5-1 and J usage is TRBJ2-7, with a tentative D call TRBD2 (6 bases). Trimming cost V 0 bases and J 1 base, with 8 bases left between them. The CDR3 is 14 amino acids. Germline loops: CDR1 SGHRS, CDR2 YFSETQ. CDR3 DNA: TGCGCCAGCAGCTTGGTAAGCGGGTCCTACGAGCAGTACTTC. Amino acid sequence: CASSLVSGSYEQYF.

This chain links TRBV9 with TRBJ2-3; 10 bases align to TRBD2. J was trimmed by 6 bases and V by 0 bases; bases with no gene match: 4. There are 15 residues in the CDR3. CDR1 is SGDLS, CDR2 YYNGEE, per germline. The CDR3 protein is CASSVGLAGGDTQYF. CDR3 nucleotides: TGTGCCAGCAGCGTAGGACTAGCGGGCGGGGATACGCAGTATTTT.

The DNA for the CDR3 is TGTGCCAGTGCACTGGGGCGAGGCACTGAAGCTTTCTTT. Translation gives CASALGRGTEAFF. The V gene is TRBV19, the J gene TRBJ1-1; a weak D match, TRBD1 (5 bases). The germline V gene has CDR1 LNHDA and CDR2 SQIVND (reference sequence). The ends were cut back, 8 bases at V and 4 bases at J, with 14 bases in the middle. The CDR3 is made up of 13 amino acids.

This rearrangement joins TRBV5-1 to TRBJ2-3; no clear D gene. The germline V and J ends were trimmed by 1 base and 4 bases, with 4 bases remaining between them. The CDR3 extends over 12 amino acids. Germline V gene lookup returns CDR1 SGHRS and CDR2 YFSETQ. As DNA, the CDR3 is TGCGCCAGCAGCTTGAGAGCAGATACGCAGTATTTT. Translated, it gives CASSLRADTQYF. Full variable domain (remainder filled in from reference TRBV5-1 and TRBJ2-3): KAGVTQTPRYLIKTRGQQVTLSCSPISGHRSVSWYQQTPGQGLQFLFEYFSETQRNKGNFPGRFSGRQFSNSRSEMNVSTLELGDSALYLCASSLRADTQYFGPGTRLTVL.

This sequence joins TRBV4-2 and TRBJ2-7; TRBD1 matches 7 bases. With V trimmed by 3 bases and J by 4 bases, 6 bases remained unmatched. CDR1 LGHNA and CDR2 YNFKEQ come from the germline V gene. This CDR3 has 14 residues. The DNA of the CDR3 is TGTGCCAGCAGCCAGAGACAGGGAGAATACGAGCAGTACTTC. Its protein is CASSQRQGEYEQYF.

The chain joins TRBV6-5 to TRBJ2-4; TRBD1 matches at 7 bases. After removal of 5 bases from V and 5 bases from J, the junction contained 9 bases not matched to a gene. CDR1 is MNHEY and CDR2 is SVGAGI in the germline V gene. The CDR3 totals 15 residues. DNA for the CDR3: TGTGCCAGCAGTACCCTCCGGGACAGCCAAAACATTCAGTACTTC. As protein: CASSTLRDSQNIQYF.